This T cell receptor beta chain was obtained from a study of T-cell reconstitution after alpha-beta-depleted transplantation in children. CDR3 length: 13 amino acids. V lost 6 bases to trimming and J lost 3 bases, with 14 bases between them. Germline V gene data show CDR1 as DFQATT and CDR2 as SNEGSKA (reference sequence). Using unique molecular identifiers, the investigators prepared the TCRbeta library. TCRdb recomputed calls from the PCR reads with MiXCR, one row per CDR3 protein. The table shows about 350,000 distinct CDR3 sequences, with around 15% occurring only once. Study-wide results and limits: Some patients' high day-60 TCRbeta diversity was traced to surviving recipient T cells and thymic progenitors.

For this clonotype: The antigen remains unidentified.

The sequenced sample was PBMCs, mostly from graft donor cells, obtained 360 days after TCRalphabeta/CD19-depleted stem cell transplant. This TCR came from a male patient between 2 and 15 years old who had a stem cell transplant for acute lymphoblastic leukemia, so the T cells may come from the graft donor. The chain uses TRBV20-1 and TRBJ1-1, with D uncertain. The CDR3 sequence is CSAAGVSDTEAFF. The CDR3 region has the DNA TGCAGTGCCGCCGGGGTGTCGGACACTGAAGCTTTCTTT.